This entry lists 21 T cell receptor beta chains sequenced from one sample in a study of blood T cells in healthy people across ages. The authors ran a second PCR of 7 to 11 cycles using a sample-barcoded 5' primer and a J-beta primer mix. TCRdb used MiXCR to reprocess the 5' RACE reads, holding one entry per CDR3 protein. Of some 1.7 million distinct CDR3 sequences detected, over 25% appear once; the ten largest clones hold 6.5% to 8.5%. The specimen was blood. The receptors were gathered from a woman in her thirties in good health.

This clonotype was seen only a few times. J is TRBJ2-7 and V is TRBV18, with 7 bases aligning to TRBD2. CDR1 is KGHSH, CDR2 LQKENI, per germline. V gave up 3 bases and J gave up 2 bases; unmatched junction bases: 7. The CDR3 is made up of 15 amino acids. CDR3 residues: CASSPGTTLAYEQYF. CDR3 bases: TGTGCCAGCTCACCGGGGACTACCCTTGCCTACGAGCAGTACTTC.

The CDR3: CASTSSRDRNQPQHF. For the CDR3, the DNA is TGTGCCAGCACTAGCAGCCGGGACAGAAATCAGCCCCAGCATTTT. V and J are TRBV6-6 and TRBJ1-5; TRBD1 agrees at 7 bases. This CDR3 has 15 amino acids. Germline V gene lookup returns CDR1 MNHNY and CDR2 SVGAGI (reference sequence). J was trimmed by 4 bases and V by 7 bases; bases with no gene match: 10.

This clonotype was seen more than once but under ten times. The rearrangement links TRBV20-1 to TRBJ2-5; 7 bases fit TRBD2. Trimming cost V 6 bases and J 5 bases; bases outside gene matches: 12. The germline V gene has CDR1 DFQATT and CDR2 SNEGSKA (reference sequence). There are 14 residues in the CDR3. In DNA, the CDR3 is TGCAGTGCGGAGACTATACTAGCGAAGGAGACCCAGTACTTC. Translating it yields CSAETILAKETQYF.

This clonotype was counted at least ten times. The V and J genes are TRBV29-1 and TRBJ2-5; D is unresolved. CDR1 and CDR2 from the germline V gene are SQVTM and ANQGSEA. Trimming removed 2 bases from V and 4 bases from J, with 5 bases in between. The CDR3 loop spans 11 amino acids. The CDR3 nucleotides read TGCAGCGTTGAACAGATAGAGACCCAGTACTTC. Amino acid sequence: CSVEQIETQYF.

This clonotype showed up just a few times. The chain uses TRBV5-6 and TRBJ2-7, with TRBD1 matching over 8 bases. V trimming: 1 base; J trimming: 2 bases; junction bases outside the gene matches: 11. The CDR3 contains 17 residues. Germline lookup yields CDR1 SGHDT and CDR2 YYEEEE. The CDR3 DNA reads as TGTGCCAGCAGCTTGAGAACCACCGGGACAGGAGCCTACGAGCAGTACTTC. Translated: CASSLRTTGTGAYEQYF.

This clonotype was observed a handful of times. This chain uses TRBV24-1 with TRBJ2-5; D unclear. CDR3 length: 11 amino acids. CDR1 is KGHDR and CDR2 is SFDVKD in the germline V gene. The V end lost 7 bases, the J end lost 2 bases, and 4 bases lay between the germline ends. The CDR3 protein is CATSSQETQYF. The CDR3 coding sequence is TGTGCCACCAGCTCACAAGAGACCCAGTACTTC.

The chain couples TRBV15 to TRBJ1-6; D unclear. This CDR3 region has 14 residues. The V end lost 0 bases, the J end lost 7 bases, and 7 bases lay between the germline ends. Germline V lookup: CDR1 LNHNV, CDR2 YYDKDF (reference sequence). CDR3: CATSRDRSNSPLHF. CDR3 bases: TGTGCCACCAGCAGAGATAGGTCCAATTCACCCCTCCACTTT. The full variable domain, in which reference TRBV15 and TRBJ1-6 provide the parts outside the CDR3, is DAMVIQNPRYQVTQFGKPVTLSCSQTLNHNVMYWYQQKSSQAPKLLFHYYDKDFNNEADTPDNFQSRRPNTSFCFLDIRSPGLGDTAMYLCATSRDRSNSPLHFGNGTRLTVT.

This clonotype turned up a few times. The rearrangement links TRBV5-5 to TRBJ1-2, with a possible D match to TRBD1 (6 bases). With 4 bases removed from V and 7 bases from J, the gap between germline ends came to 14 bases. CDR3 length: 13 amino acids. Germline V CDR1 and CDR2: SGHKS, YYEKEE (reference sequence). DNA of the CDR3: TGTGCCAGCAGCAACCGGGACATCGGTGGCTACACCTTC. It specifies CASSNRDIGGYTF.

The rearrangement joins TRBV5-1 to TRBJ1-1, with unresolved D. This CDR3 region has 14 residues. The V gene's germline CDR1 is SGHRS and CDR2 YFSETQ. V lost 2 bases to trimming and J lost 0 bases, with 8 bases between them. The CDR3 here is CASSFSVLNTEAFF. CDR3 in DNA: TGCGCCAGCAGCTTCAGCGTCCTGAACACTGAAGCTTTCTTT.

This clonotype showed up just a few times. The chain joins TRBV3-1 to TRBJ2-1; the D gene could be TRBD1 or TRBD2 (5 bases each). The CDR3 runs 15 residues. Looked up from germline, CDR1 is LGHDT and CDR2 is YNNKEL (reference sequence). V was cut by 3 bases and J by 8 bases, with 17 bases left in between. The CDR3 DNA reads as TGTGCCAGCAGCCAGGGACCCACGGCTTTGGATGAGCAGTTCTTC. Amino acids: CASSQGPTALDEQFF.

Comments on this clonotype: Given a much more abundant clone one base away, this may be a read error. J is TRBJ2-1 and V is TRBV6-4; TRBD2 aligns across 9 bases. V shed 4 bases, J shed 5 bases, and the junction held 9 bases outside the gene matches. CDR3 size: 16 residues. CDR1 MRHNA and CDR2 SNTAGT come from the germline V gene. In DNA form, the CDR3 reads TGTGCCAGCAGTGGCACCAGCGGGAGGTCCCACAATGAGCAGTTCTTC. Encoded protein: CASSGTSGRSHNEQFF.

The chain recombines TRBV7-2 with TRBJ2-1; 12 nucleotides match TRBD1. This CDR3 spans 15 amino acids. J lost 9 bases, V lost 6 bases, and 9 bases had no gene match. Germline V gene lookup returns CDR1 SGHTA and CDR2 FQGNSA. The CDR3: CASRPGTGGLGEQFF. The DNA of the CDR3 is TGTGCCAGCAGACCCGGGACAGGGGGCTTAGGTGAGCAGTTCTTC.

The chain carries TRBV4-3 and TRBJ2-6, with 8 bases that match TRBD1. The CDR3 totals 15 residues. Per germline, CDR1 LGHNA and CDR2 YSLEER. Trimming removed 4 bases from V and 3 bases from J; junction bases left unmatched: 2. The CDR3 DNA sequence: TGCGCCAGCAGCCCCGGGACAGGTGGGGCCAACGTCCTGACTTTC. Protein: CASSPGTGGANVLTF.

This clonotype turned up a few times. The V and J genes are TRBV4-1 and TRBJ2-5; 8 bases fit TRBD2. This CDR3 contains 15 residues. The junction had 5 bases not matched to a gene; V was cut back by 0 bases and J by 5 bases. The germline V gene has CDR1 MGHRA and CDR2 YSYEKL. DNA for the CDR3: TGCGCCAGCAGCCAAGAGGGACTAGTCTCCGAGACCCAGTACTTC. This translates into CASSQEGLVSETQYF.

The chain has TRBV7-9 and TRBJ2-5; D possibly corresponds to TRBD1 (6 bases). Trimming removed 5 bases at V and 5 bases at J, with 18 bases between. Germline V gene sequence: CDR1 SEHNR, CDR2 FQNEAQ (reference sequence). The CDR3 loop spans 15 amino acids. The CDR3 is CASSPPGRRGETQYF. DNA of the CDR3: TGTGCCAGCAGCCCCCCGGGCCGAAGGGGGGAGACCCAGTACTTC.

In the case of this clonotype: A clone one base away is much larger, so this may be a read error. The chain combines TRBV29-1 with TRBJ2-5; 12 nucleotides line up with TRBD2. V lost 0 bases, J lost 13 bases, and 15 bases stayed unmatched. This CDR3 comprises 16 residues. The germline gives CDR1 SQVTM, CDR2 ANQGSEA. The chain's CDR3 is CSVEDSRTSGASERYF. As DNA, the CDR3 is TGCAGCGTTGAAGATAGTCGGACTAGCGGGGCGTCCGAGCGGTACTTC. Full variable domain (remainder filled in from reference TRBV29-1 and TRBJ2-5): SAVISQKPSRDICQRGTSLTIQCQVDSQVTMMFWYRQQPGQSLTLIATANQGSEATYESGFVIDKFPISRPNLTFSTLTVSNMSPEDSSIYLCSVEDSRTSGASERYFGPGTRLLVL.

This clonotype occurred a few times. CDR3 nucleotides: TGCAGTGCCCAATGGGCCACTAATGGCTACACCTTC. Residues: CSAQWATNGYTF. V gene TRBV20-1 combines with J gene TRBJ1-2; D is ambiguous. Trimming left V 6 bases short and J 6 bases short, with 14 bases between. This CDR3 has 12 amino acids. Germline V gene sequence: CDR1 DFQATT, CDR2 SNEGSKA (reference sequence).

This clonotype showed up many times. This chain joins TRBV25-1 and TRBJ1-6; no definite D call. The ends were cut back, 0 bases at V and 9 bases at J, with 12 bases in the middle. The CDR3 runs to 15 residues. Germline CDR1 and CDR2: MGHDK and SYGVNS. The CDR3: CASSEYPNRASPLHF. The CDR3 nucleotides read TGTGCCAGCAGTGAATATCCTAACAGAGCTTCACCCCTCCACTTT.

The chain is built from TRBV5-5 and TRBJ2-5; D is ambiguous. The CDR3 consists of 14 residues. V lost 2 bases and J 2 bases, leaving 10 bases between the germline ends. Per the germline V gene, CDR1 is SGHKS and CDR2 is YYEKEE (reference sequence). CDR3 amino acids: CASSFVWSQETQYF. The CDR3 DNA reads TGTGCCAGCAGCTTCGTTTGGAGTCAAGAGACCCAGTACTTC.

In this sample, this clonotype turned up a few times. The genes are TRBV7-9 and TRBJ1-6, with D perhaps TRBD1 (5 bases). The germline V gene has CDR1 SEHNR and CDR2 FQNEAQ (reference sequence). V was pared by 2 bases and J by 4 bases, with 9 bases between. The CDR3 runs 15 residues. Here the CDR3 reads CASSLKGVYNSPLHF. In DNA form, the CDR3 reads TGTGCCAGCAGCTTAAAAGGGGTTTATAATTCACCCCTCCACTTT. Combining the CDR3 with reference TRBV7-9 and TRBJ1-6 gives the whole variable domain DTGVSQNPRHKITKRGQNVTFRCDPISEHNRLYWYRQTLGQGPEFLTYFQNEAQLEKSRLLSDRFSAERPKGSFSTLEIQRTEQGDSAMYLCASSLKGVYNSPLHFGNGTRLTVT.

This clonotype has at least ten counts. This chain joins TRBV7-2 and TRBJ2-7; D is undetermined. Trimming removed 10 bases from V and 6 bases from J, with 7 bases in between. In germline, CDR1 is SGHTA, CDR2 FQGNSA. The CDR3 sequence is 9 residues long. The CDR3 nucleotides read TGTGCCAACCCAAGCGAGCAGTACTTC. Translated, it gives CANPSEQYF.